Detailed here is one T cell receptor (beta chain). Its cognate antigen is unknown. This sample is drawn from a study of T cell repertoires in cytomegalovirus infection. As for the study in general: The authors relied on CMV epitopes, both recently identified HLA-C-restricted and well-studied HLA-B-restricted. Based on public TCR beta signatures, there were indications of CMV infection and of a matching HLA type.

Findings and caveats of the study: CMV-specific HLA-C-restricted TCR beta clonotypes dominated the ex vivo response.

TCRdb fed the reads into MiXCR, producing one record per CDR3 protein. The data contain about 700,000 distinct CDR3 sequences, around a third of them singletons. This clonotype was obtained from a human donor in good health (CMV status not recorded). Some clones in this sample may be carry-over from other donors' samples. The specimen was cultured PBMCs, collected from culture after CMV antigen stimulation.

As DNA, the CDR3 is TGTGCCAGCAGCTTCCTTTTTGGTGCAGGGTCGTCCGGGGCCAACGTCCTGACTTTC. Its translation is CASSFLFGAGSSGANVLTF. The J gene is TRBJ2-6, the V gene TRBV7-6; D is possibly TRBD1 (5 bases). Trimming took 3 bases from V and 4 from J, leaving 22 bases between them. This CDR3 is built from 19 residues. The V gene's germline CDR1 is SGHVS and CDR2 FNYEAQ.